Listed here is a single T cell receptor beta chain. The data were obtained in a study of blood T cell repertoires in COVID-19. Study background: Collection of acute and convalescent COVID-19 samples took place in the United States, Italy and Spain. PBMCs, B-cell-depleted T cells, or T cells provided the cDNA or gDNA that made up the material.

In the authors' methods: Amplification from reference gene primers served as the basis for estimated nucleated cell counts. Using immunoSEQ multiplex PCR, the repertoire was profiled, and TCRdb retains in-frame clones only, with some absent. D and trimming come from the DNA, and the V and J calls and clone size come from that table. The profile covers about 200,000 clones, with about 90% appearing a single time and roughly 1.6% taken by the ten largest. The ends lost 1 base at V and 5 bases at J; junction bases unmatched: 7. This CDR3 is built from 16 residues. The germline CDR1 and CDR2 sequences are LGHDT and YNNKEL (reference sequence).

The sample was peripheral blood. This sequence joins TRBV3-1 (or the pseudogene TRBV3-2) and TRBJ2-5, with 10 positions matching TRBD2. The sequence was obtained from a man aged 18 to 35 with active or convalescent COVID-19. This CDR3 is CASSQGGAGGGETQYF. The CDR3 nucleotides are TGTGCCAGCAGCCAAGGCGGAGCGGGGGGGGGTGAGACCCAGTACTTC.